This entry lists 3 T cell receptor beta chains sequenced from one sample in a study of neurological immune-mediated disorders. TCRdb fed the 5' RACE reads into MiXCR, producing one record per CDR3 protein. The sample includes about 35,000 distinct CDR3 sequences, 3.8% seen only once; the top ten take roughly 2.2%. Sequences were obtained from PBMCs. All receptors derive from a young man with multiple sclerosis.

This clonotype was counted many times. The rearrangement uses TRBV12-3 or TRBV12-4 and TRBJ2-2; maybe TRBD2 (5 bases). The CDR3 totals 16 residues. With 1 base removed from V and 3 bases from J, the gap between germline ends came to 12 bases. In nucleotides, the CDR3 is TGTGCCAGCAGTTTAGTTGCCAGCGGAGACACCGGGGAGCTGTTTTTT. Amino acids: CASSLVASGDTGELFF.

This clonotype was seen many times. V is TRBV20-1 and J is TRBJ1-1; weak D call: TRBD1 (6 bases). CDR3 length: 15 residues. The germline V gene encodes CDR1 DFQATT and CDR2 SNEGSKA (reference sequence). V was pared by 3 bases and J by 0 bases, with 14 bases between. The CDR3 spells CSARDSGLLNTEAFF. The CDR3 nucleotides are TGCAGTGCTAGGGACAGTGGCTTACTGAACACTGAAGCTTTCTTT.

This clonotype occurred many times. V gene TRBV5-6 combines with J gene TRBJ2-7; TRBD2 might be the D (5 bases). From germline, CDR1 is SGHDT and CDR2 YYEEEE. V lost 1 base and J lost 0, with 11 bases in between. CDR3 size: 15 residues. CDR3 region: CASSLLPGSSYEQYF. CDR3 in DNA: TGTGCCAGCAGCTTGCTTCCGGGGTCCTCCTACGAGCAGTACTTC.